This TCR beta chain came from a study of blood T cell repertoires in COVID-19. Study information: Acute and convalescent COVID-19 samples came from the United States, Italy and Spain. Sources were T cells, B-cell-depleted T cells, or PBMCs; the material itself was cDNA or gDNA.

Participant age was about 18 to 89 years, and participants resided in about two dozen US areas. Data came from immunoSEQ multiplex PCR; TCRdb stores just in-frame clones and leaves some out. The sample lists about 210,000 clones, approximately 86% occurring once. This CDR3 has 13 residues. Germline V lookup: CDR1 GTSNPN, CDR2 SVGIG (reference sequence). V was pared by 4 bases and J by 3 bases, with 13 bases between. The clonotype was recovered from a man between 18 and 35 years old with acute COVID-19. This chain uses TRBV30 with TRBJ2-7, with TRBD1 as a possible D gene (5 bases). Material: PBMCs or T cells enriched from blood (not recorded which). In DNA form, the CDR3 reads TGTGCCTGGAATCCCACAGGTGGCTACGAGCAGTACTTC. Protein product: CAWNPTGGYEQYF.